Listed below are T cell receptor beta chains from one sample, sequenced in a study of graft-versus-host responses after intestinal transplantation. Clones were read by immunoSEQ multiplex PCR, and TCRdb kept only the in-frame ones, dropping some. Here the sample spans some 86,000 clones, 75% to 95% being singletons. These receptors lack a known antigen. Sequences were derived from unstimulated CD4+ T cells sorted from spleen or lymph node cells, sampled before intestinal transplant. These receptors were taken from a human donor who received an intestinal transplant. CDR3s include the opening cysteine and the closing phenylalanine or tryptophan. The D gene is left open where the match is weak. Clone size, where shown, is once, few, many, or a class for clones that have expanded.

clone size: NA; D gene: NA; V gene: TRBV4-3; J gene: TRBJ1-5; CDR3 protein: CASSHGSDGNYQPQHF; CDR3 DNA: TGCGCCAGCAGCCATGGCTCGGACGGGAATTATCAGCCCCAGCATTTT
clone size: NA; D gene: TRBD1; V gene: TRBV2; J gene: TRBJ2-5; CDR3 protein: CASSRQGAEETQYF; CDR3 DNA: TGTGCCAGCAGTCGACAGGGGGCCGAGGAGACCCAGTACTTC
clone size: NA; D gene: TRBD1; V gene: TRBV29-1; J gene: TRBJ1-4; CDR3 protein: CSVGGQGGEKLFF; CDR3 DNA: TGCAGCGTTGGGGGACAGGGGGGCGAAAAACTGTTTTTT
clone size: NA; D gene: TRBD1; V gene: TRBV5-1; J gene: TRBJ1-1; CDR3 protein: CASSFTGDTEAFF; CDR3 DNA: TGCGCCAGCAGCTTCACAGGGGACACTGAAGCTTTCTTT
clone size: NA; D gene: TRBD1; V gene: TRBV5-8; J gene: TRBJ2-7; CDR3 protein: CASSLVRGTVTYEQYF; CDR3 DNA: TGTGCCAGCAGCTTGGTAAGGGGGACAGTTACCTACGAGCAGTACTTC
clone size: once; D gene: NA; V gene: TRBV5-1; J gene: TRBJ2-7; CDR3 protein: CASSPRQDGYEQYF; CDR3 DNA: TGCGCCAGCAGCCCCCGACAGGACGGTTACGAGCAGTACTTC
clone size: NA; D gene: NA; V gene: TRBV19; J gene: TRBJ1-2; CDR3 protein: CASSISAVGYGYTF; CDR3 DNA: TGTGCCAGTAGTATTTCGGCGGTTGGCTATGGCTACACCTTC
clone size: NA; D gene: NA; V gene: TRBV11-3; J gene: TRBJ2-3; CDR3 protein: CASSFRLARTDTQYF; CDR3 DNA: TGTGCCAGCAGCTTCCGGCTAGCGAGGACAGATACGCAGTATTTT
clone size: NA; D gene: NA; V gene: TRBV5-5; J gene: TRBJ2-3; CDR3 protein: CASSLDGVRTDTQYF; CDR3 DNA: TGTGCCAGCAGCTTGGACGGGGTACGCACAGATACGCAGTATTTT
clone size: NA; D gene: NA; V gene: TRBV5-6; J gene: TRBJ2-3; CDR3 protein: CASSAQVRATTDTQYF; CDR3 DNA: TGTGCCAGCAGCGCCCAGGTTCGAGCCACCACAGATACGCAGTATTTT
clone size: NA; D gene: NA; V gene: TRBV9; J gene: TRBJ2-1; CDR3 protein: CASTPGGHNEQFF; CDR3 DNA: TGTGCCAGCACTCCCGGGGGACACAATGAGCAGTTCTTC
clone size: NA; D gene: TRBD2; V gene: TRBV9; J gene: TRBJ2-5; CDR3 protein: CASSSAGGLYETQYF; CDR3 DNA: TGTGCCAGCAGCAGCGCGGGGGGGCTTTATGAGACCCAGTACTTC
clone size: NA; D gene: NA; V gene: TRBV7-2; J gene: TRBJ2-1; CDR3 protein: CASSVRPGGPGNEQFF; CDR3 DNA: TGTGCCAGCAGTGTCCGGCCCGGGGGGCCTGGAAATGAGCAGTTCTTC
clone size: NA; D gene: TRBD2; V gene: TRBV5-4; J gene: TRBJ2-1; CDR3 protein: CASSLLAGGSSYNEQFF; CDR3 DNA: TGTGCCAGCAGTTTACTAGCGGGGGGAAGCTCCTACAATGAGCAGTTCTTC
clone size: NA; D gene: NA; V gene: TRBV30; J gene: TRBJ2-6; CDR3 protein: CAWSKQTHVSGANVLTF; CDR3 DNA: TGTGCCTGGAGCAAACAGACACATGTCTCTGGGGCCAACGTCCTGACTTTC
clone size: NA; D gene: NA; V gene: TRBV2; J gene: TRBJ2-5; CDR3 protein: CASRSGRGQETQYF; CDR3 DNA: TGTGCCAGCAGGAGCGGCAGGGGCCAAGAGACCCAGTACTTC
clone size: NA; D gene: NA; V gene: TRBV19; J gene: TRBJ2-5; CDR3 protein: CASSITLSGETQYF; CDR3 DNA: TGTGCCAGTAGTATAACGTTGAGTGGAGAGACCCAGTACTTC
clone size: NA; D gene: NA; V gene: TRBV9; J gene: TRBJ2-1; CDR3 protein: CASSTQGYNEQFF; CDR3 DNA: TGTGCCAGCAGCACCCAGGGGTACAATGAGCAGTTCTTC
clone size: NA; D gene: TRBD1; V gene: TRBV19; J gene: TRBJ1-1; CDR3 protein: CASRWTGEAFF; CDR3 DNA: TGTGCCAGTAGATGGACAGGGGAAGCTTTCTTT
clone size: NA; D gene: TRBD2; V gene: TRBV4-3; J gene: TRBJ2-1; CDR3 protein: CASSQEPSGGGEQFF; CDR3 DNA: TGCGCCAGCAGCCAAGAACCTAGCGGGGGAGGTGAGCAGTTCTTC
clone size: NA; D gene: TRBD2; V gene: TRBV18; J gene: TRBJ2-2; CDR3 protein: CASSPLTSGGSTGELFF; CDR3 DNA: TGTGCCAGCTCACCCCTTACTAGCGGGGGGTCCACCGGGGAGCTGTTTTTT
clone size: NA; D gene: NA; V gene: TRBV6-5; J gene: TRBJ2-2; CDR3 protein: CASSYRRFTGELFF; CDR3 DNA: TGTGCCAGCAGCTACCGTAGATTCACCGGGGAGCTGTTTTTT
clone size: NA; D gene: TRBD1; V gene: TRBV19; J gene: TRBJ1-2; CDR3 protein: CASSNYRTGDGYGYTF; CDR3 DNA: TGTGCCAGTAGTAATTACCGGACAGGGGACGGCTATGGCTACACCTTC
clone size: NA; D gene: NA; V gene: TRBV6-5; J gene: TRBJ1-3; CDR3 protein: CASSYSNGVPGNTIYF; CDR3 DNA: TGTGCCAGCAGTTACTCGAACGGGGTCCCTGGAAACACCATATATTTT
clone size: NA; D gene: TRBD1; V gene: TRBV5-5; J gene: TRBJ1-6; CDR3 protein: CASSRTRQGDSPLHF; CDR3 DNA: TGTGCCAGCAGCCGGACGAGACAGGGAGATTCACCCCTCCACTTT
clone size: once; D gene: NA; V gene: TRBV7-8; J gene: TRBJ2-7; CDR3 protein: CASSFHLNYLDINYEQYF; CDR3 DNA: TGTGCCAGCAGCTTTCATTTGAATTACTTGGACATAAACTACGAGCAGTACTTC
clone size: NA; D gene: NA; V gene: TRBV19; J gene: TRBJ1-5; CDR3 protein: CASSDRGRAFVSNQPQHF; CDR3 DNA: TGTGCCAGTAGTGATAGGGGAAGGGCTTTCGTTAGCAATCAGCCCCAGCATTTT
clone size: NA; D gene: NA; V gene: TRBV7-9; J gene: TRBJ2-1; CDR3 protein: CASSPSVYNEQFF; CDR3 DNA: TGTGCCAGCAGCCCTAGCGTATACAATGAGCAGTTCTTC
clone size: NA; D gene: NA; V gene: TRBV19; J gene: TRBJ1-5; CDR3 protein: CASSPMVRQPQHF; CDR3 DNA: TGTGCCAGTAGCCCTATGGTCCGGCAGCCCCAGCATTTT